The next 10 T cell receptor beta chains were all read from a single sample in a study of blood T cell repertoires in COVID-19. TCRdb's table, derived via immunoSEQ multiplex PCR, lists solely in-frame clones and lacks some. The table records under 200,000 clones, around 80% of them present only once. The specimen was peripheral blood. The source of these receptors is a man aged 65-85 years with active or convalescent COVID-19.

The chain recombines TRBV6-5 with TRBJ1-1; unclear D gene. The CDR3 is 16 residues long. V dropped 2 bases and J dropped 1 base, with 14 bases sitting between them. The germline gives CDR1 MNHEY, CDR2 SVGAGI. CDR3 DNA: TGTGCCAGCAGTTACGAACCGTTCTTAGAGAACACTGAAGCTTTCTTT. Translation: CASSYEPFLENTEAFF.

The chain joins TRBV29-1 to TRBJ2-1; 8 positions agree with TRBD2. V shed 7 bases and J 7 bases; nucleotides not matched to a gene: 9. Germline lookup yields CDR1 SQVTM and CDR2 ANQGSEA. The CDR3 covers 13 residues. The CDR3 nucleotides are TGCAGCGCCCGGGGGGGGGTGGTAAATGAGCAGTTCTTC. This gives the protein CSARGGVVNEQFF.

The chain links TRBV5-1 to TRBJ1-2; D is unresolved. The V end lost 0 bases, the J end lost 4 bases, and 16 bases lay between the germline ends. The CDR3 spans 16 residues. The V gene's germline CDR1 is SGHRS and CDR2 YFSETQ. The CDR3, as DNA: TGCGCCAGCAGCTTGGGTCTGAGTGGAGACCTCTATGGCTACACCTTC. Its protein product is CASSLGLSGDLYGYTF.

This rearrangement joins TRBV12-3 or TRBV12-4 to TRBJ1-4; D unresolved. The CDR3 length is 12 residues. The V end lost 3 bases, the J end lost 10 bases, and 9 bases lay between the germline ends. This chain's CDR3 is CASSFETGKLFF. The CDR3 DNA reads as TGTGCCAGCAGTTTTGAAACGGGAAAACTGTTTTTT.

The chain employs TRBV7-6 and TRBJ2-3, with D maybe TRBD1 (5 bases). This CDR3 is built from 15 residues. Trimming removed 2 bases from V and 0 bases from J, with 9 bases in between. CDR1 is SGHVS and CDR2 is FNYEAQ in the germline V gene. The CDR3: CASSLNQGSTDTQYF. CDR3 in DNA: TGTGCCAGCAGCTTAAATCAGGGAAGCACAGATACGCAGTATTTT.

The chain uses TRBV4-2 and TRBJ2-1; the match to TRBD2 covers 7 bases. CDR3 length equals 17 residues. Looked up from germline, CDR1 is LGHNA and CDR2 is YNFKEQ. Trimming at V came to 4 bases and at J to 0 bases, leaving 9 bases not matched to a gene. The CDR3 bases are TGTGCCAGCAGCCGCGCGGCGGGGGATCTCTCCTACAATGAGCAGTTCTTC. Translation gives CASSRAAGDLSYNEQFF.

V and J are TRBV7-9 and TRBJ2-2; 10 positions agree with TRBD2. The CDR3 covers 19 residues. Germline-derived CDR1 and CDR2 are SEHNR and FQNEAQ (reference sequence). After removal of 7 bases from V and 5 bases from J, the junction contained 19 bases not matched to a gene. The CDR3 bases are TGTGCCAGCACCAACCAAGGGCTAGCGGGAGTTGGGGTGACCGGGGAGCTGTTTTTT. Its protein product is CASTNQGLAGVGVTGELFF.

This chain joins TRBV5-6 and TRBJ2-2; D perhaps matches TRBD2 (6 bases). The CDR3 sequence is 14 residues long. Germline-derived CDR1 and CDR2 are SGHDT and YYEEEE. Trimming took 2 bases from V and 7 from J, leaving 12 bases between them. CDR3 nucleotides: TGTGCCAGCAGCTTTACGGGGAGGAGCGGGGAGCTGTTTTTT. This translates into CASSFTGRSGELFF.

V usage is TRBV18 and J usage is TRBJ1-1, with D unresolved. Trimming stripped 1 base from V and 0 bases from J, with 6 bases between. This CDR3 is 14 amino acids long. The V gene's germline CDR1 is KGHSH and CDR2 LQKENI. CDR3 sequence reads: CASSPRPLNTEAFF. As DNA, the CDR3 is TGTGCCAGCTCACCACGTCCTCTGAACACTGAAGCTTTCTTT. The full variable domain, completed using reference TRBV18 and TRBJ1-1, is NAGVMQNPRHLVRRRGQEARLRCSPMKGHSHVYWYRQLPEEGLKFMVYLQKENIIDESGMPKERFSAEFPKEGPSILRIQQVVRGDSAAYFCASSPRPLNTEAFFGQGTRLTVV.

This clone was seen once. V and J are TRBV2 and TRBJ1-4; TRBD1 agrees at 8 bases. This CDR3 is built from 14 residues. The germline gives CDR1 SNHLY, CDR2 FYNNEI. V was pared by 7 bases and J by 7 bases, with 8 bases of the junction left unmatched. The DNA for the CDR3 is TGTGCCAGCATCCTGACAGGGGCAGGTGAAAAACTGTTTTTT. It specifies CASILTGAGEKLFF.